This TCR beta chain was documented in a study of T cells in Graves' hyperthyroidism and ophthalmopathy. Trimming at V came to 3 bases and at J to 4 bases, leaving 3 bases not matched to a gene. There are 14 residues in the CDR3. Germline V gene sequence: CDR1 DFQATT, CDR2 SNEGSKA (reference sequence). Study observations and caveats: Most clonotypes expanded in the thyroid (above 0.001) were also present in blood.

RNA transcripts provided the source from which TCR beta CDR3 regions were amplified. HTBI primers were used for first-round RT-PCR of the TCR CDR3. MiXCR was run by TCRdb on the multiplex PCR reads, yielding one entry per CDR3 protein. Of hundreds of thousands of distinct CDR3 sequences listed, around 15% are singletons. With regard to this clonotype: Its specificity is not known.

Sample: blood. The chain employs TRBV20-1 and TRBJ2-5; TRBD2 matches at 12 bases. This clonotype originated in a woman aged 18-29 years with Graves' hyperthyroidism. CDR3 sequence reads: CSASPGLAGETQYF. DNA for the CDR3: TGCAGTGCTAGTCCGGGACTAGCGGGAGAGACCCAGTACTTC.